The 23 T cell receptor beta chains reported below all come from one sample, sequenced in a study of regulatory T cells in long-lasting Graves disease. Time point of the sample: newly diagnosed GD, antithyroid drugs for less than 3 months. Making the TCR library involved RNA that had been extracted from PBMCs. With iRepertoire HTBI primers and Arm-PCR of CDR3 regions, TCR beta libraries were built. Each CDR3 protein is one row after TCRdb ran MiXCR on the multiplex PCR reads. This table holds hundreds of thousands of distinct CDR3 sequences, 16% found once. These sequences were also reported in another study, on T cells in Graves' hyperthyroidism and ophthalmopathy.

Specimen: peripheral blood mononuclear cells (PBMCs), collected at new diagnosis, from a patient treated with antithyroid drugs. The source is a middle-aged man with Graves disease.

Ten or more counts support this clonotype. This sequence joins TRBV20-1 and TRBJ2-7, with D perhaps being TRBD1 or TRBD2 (6 bases each). The CDR3 runs to 13 residues. The V gene lost 3 bases and the J gene lost 4 bases, with 13 bases spanning the gap. The germline V gene encodes CDR1 DFQATT and CDR2 SNEGSKA (reference sequence). The CDR3 here is CSASQGGGYEQYF. CDR3 DNA: TGCAGTGCTAGTCAAGGGGGAGGATACGAGCAGTACTTC.

The CDR3 region has the DNA TGCAGTGCAACCCGGACTAGCGGATACTCCTACAATGAGCAGTTCTTC. Translation: CSATRTSGYSYNEQFF. This chain links TRBV20-1 with TRBJ2-1; 10 bases are shared with TRBD2. The junction had 8 bases not matched to a gene; V was cut back by 6 bases and J by 0 bases. CDR1 DFQATT and CDR2 SNEGSKA come from the germline V gene (reference sequence). The CDR3 covers 16 residues.

In this sample, this clonotype turned up a few times. The chain combines TRBV5-5 with TRBJ2-7; D not resolved. CDR3 length equals 13 residues. The V end lost 3 bases, the J end lost 2 bases, and 9 bases lay between the germline ends. CDR1 SGHKS and CDR2 YYEKEE come from the germline V gene (reference sequence). The CDR3 DNA follows: TGTGCCAGCAGCTCGCTGGGGACCTACGAGCAGTACTTC. It specifies CASSSLGTYEQYF.

This clonotype was seen repeatedly, ten times or more. The chain uses TRBV7-9 and TRBJ2-1; TRBD1 is a possible D gene (6 bases). The CDR3 sequence is 14 residues long. V was trimmed by 5 bases and J by 5 bases, leaving 13 bases between them. CDR1 is SEHNR and CDR2 is FQNEAQ in the germline V gene (reference sequence). The DNA for the CDR3 is TGTGCCAGCAGCGCGTGGGGGCAGGACAATGAGCAGTTCTTC. The encoded protein is CASSAWGQDNEQFF.

About this clonotype: A much larger clone lies a single base off, so this may be a read error. CDR3 protein: CASSHQGGYEQYF. The CDR3 DNA sequence: TGTGCCAGCAGCCACCAGGGGGGCTACGAGCAGTACTTC. The gene calls are TRBV7-9 and TRBJ2-7; weak D call: TRBD1 (7 bases). The V gene lost 5 bases and the J gene lost 3 bases, with 11 bases spanning the gap. Germline-derived CDR1 and CDR2 are SEHNR and FQNEAQ (reference sequence). The CDR3 loop spans 13 amino acids.

The chain has TRBV20-1 and TRBJ1-2; 7 bases are shared with TRBD1. Unmatched junction bases numbered 2, after V lost 1 base and J lost 3 bases. This CDR3 spans 13 amino acids. Germline CDR1 reads DFQATT; CDR2 reads SNEGSKA (reference sequence). In DNA, the CDR3 is TGCAGTGCTAGAGCCCAGGGGGACTATGGCTACACCTTC. It is translated as CSARAQGDYGYTF.

The rearrangement joins TRBV7-9 to TRBJ2-7, with TRBD1 matching 9 bases. The CDR3 is 17 amino acids. Looked up from germline, CDR1 is SEHNR and CDR2 is FQNEAQ (reference sequence). J gave up 4 bases and V 4 bases, and 14 bases lay outside the gene matches. The CDR3 is CASSSPTQTGGLYEQYF. CDR3 DNA sequence: TGTGCCAGCAGCTCGCCGACACAGACAGGGGGGCTTTACGAGCAGTACTTC.

This clonotype appeared a few times. The chain uses TRBV19 and TRBJ2-3; no firm D call. The V gene lost 5 bases and the J gene lost 4 bases, with 16 bases spanning the gap. CDR1 LNHDA and CDR2 SQIVND come from the germline V gene (reference sequence). CDR3 length: 15 amino acids. The CDR3 DNA reads as TGTGCCAGTAGTCAAGCTAGTGGAGTCGCAGATACGCAGTATTTT. Residues: CASSQASGVADTQYF.

The sample holds a few counts of this clonotype. This chain uses TRBV5-4 with TRBJ2-1; 7 nucleotides line up with TRBD2. The CDR3 length is 15 residues. V shed 2 bases, J shed 0 bases, and the junction held 2 bases outside the gene matches. The germline V gene has CDR1 SGHNT and CDR2 YYREEE (reference sequence). Here the CDR3 reads CASSLGLGSYNEQFF. The CDR3 DNA sequence: TGTGCCAGCAGCTTAGGACTAGGCTCCTACAATGAGCAGTTCTTC.

Regarding this clonotype: A read error may produce the germline difference seen at one junction end. The chain recombines TRBV5-1 with TRBJ2-7; 8 bases are shared with TRBD1. The CDR3 has 17 residues. Germline assignment: CDR1 SGHRS and CDR2 YFSETQ. The CDR3 DNA reads as TGTGCCAGCAGCTTACCATCGCTCCGGGACAGGCCCTACGAGCAGTACTTC. Translation: CASSLPSLRDRPYEQYF. Full variable domain (outside the CDR3, taken from reference TRBV5-1 and TRBJ2-7): KAGVTQTPRYLIKTRGQQVTLSCSPISGHRSVSWYQQTPGQGLQFLFEYFSETQRNKGNFPGRFSGRQFSNSRSEMNVSTLELGDSALYLCASSLPSLRDRPYEQYFGPGTRLTVT.

This clonotype was recorded at least ten times. V is TRBV11-2 and J is TRBJ2-7, with D unclear. Germline V gene lookup returns CDR1 SGHAT and CDR2 FQNNGV. The CDR3 sequence is 15 residues long. V lost 2 bases, J lost 3 bases, and 14 bases lay in between. CDR3: CASSLSSPLRYEQYF. CDR3 nucleotides: TGTGCCAGCAGCTTATCGAGTCCCCTACGCTACGAGCAGTACTTC. The full variable domain, its missing parts supplied by reference TRBV11-2 and TRBJ2-7, is EAGVAQSPRYKIIEKRQSVAFWCNPISGHATLYWYQQILGQGPKLLIQFQNNGVVDDSQLPKDRFSAERLKGVDSTLKIQPAKLEDSAVYLCASSLSSPLRYEQYFGPGTRLTVT.

The genes are TRBV28 and TRBJ2-5, with D perhaps TRBD1 (5 bases). Germline-derived CDR1 and CDR2 are MDHEN and SYDVKM. The CDR3 extends over 14 amino acids. Trimming left V 6 bases short and J 1 base short, with 12 bases between. The DNA for the CDR3 is TGTGCCAGCAGCTACCTGGGGCTCCAAGAGACCCAGTACTTC. Protein product: CASSYLGLQETQYF.

In its sample, this clonotype was seen many times. The CDR3 DNA reads TGTGCCAGCAGTTTATCGACTTCCGAGCAGTACTTC. It encodes CASSLSTSEQYF. This sequence joins TRBV28 and TRBJ2-7, with D uncertain. V was shortened by 1 base and J by 6 bases, with 7 bases between the two germline ends. The germline gives CDR1 MDHEN, CDR2 SYDVKM. CDR3 length: 12 residues.

The table lists this clonotype with many counts. The rearrangement links TRBV7-9 to TRBJ2-5, with TRBD2 as a possible D gene (6 bases). Trimming cost V 5 bases and J 5 bases, with 21 bases left between them. CDR3 length equals 16 residues. Germline CDR1 is SEHNR and CDR2 is FQNEAQ (reference sequence). CDR3 bases: TGTGCCAGCAGCGGGCGGGACTCACCAAATCGGGAGACCCAGTACTTC. It specifies CASSGRDSPNRETQYF.

This sequence joins TRBV28 and TRBJ1-6; D possibly corresponds to TRBD1 (6 bases). V was pared by 1 base and J by 9 bases, with 13 bases between. Germline V gives CDR1 MDHEN, CDR2 SYDVKM. CDR3 length: 15 amino acids. CDR3 residues: CASSLSLRDISPLHF. Written as DNA, the CDR3 is TGTGCCAGCAGTTTATCTCTCAGGGACATTTCACCCCTCCACTTT.

There are many counts of this clonotype. V is TRBV5-1 and J is TRBJ1-5; D gene ambiguous. V gave up 1 base and J gave up 0 bases, with 20 bases separating them. The CDR3 sequence is 19 residues long. In germline, CDR1 is SGHRS, CDR2 YFSETQ. For the CDR3, the DNA is TGCGCCAGCAGCTTGCGTGCTTTCCCGACCGCGCATAGCAATCAGCCCCAGCATTTT. Translated: CASSLRAFPTAHSNQPQHF.

In its sample, this clonotype was seen a few times. The chain couples TRBV9 to TRBJ2-3; maybe TRBD1 (6 bases). Germline lookup yields CDR1 SGDLS and CDR2 YYNGEE. Trimming removed 4 bases at V and 3 bases at J, with 9 bases between. The CDR3 consists of 13 residues. The CDR3 loop is CASSNTGTDTQYF. As DNA, the CDR3 is TGTGCCAGCAGCAATACAGGGACAGATACGCAGTATTTT.

This clonotype was counted a few times. The chain combines TRBV4-2 with TRBJ1-2, with TRBD1 matching 8 bases. Per the germline V gene, CDR1 is LGHNA and CDR2 is YNFKEQ. Trimming removed 5 bases from V and 8 bases from J; junction bases left unmatched: 7. The CDR3 runs to 13 residues. CDR3 in amino acids: CASSDLDRAGYTF. For the CDR3, the DNA is TGTGCCAGCAGCGACCTGGACAGGGCCGGCTACACCTTC.

There are many counts of this clonotype. This sequence joins TRBV2 and TRBJ1-5; TRBD1 matches 11 bases. The germline gives CDR1 SNHLY, CDR2 FYNNEI. The CDR3 has 15 residues. V dropped 4 bases and J dropped 4; count of bases not matched to a gene: 3. CDR3 protein: CASSGDRGGNQPQHF. CDR3 in DNA: TGTGCCAGCAGTGGGGACAGGGGGGGGAATCAGCCCCAGCATTTT.

The table lists this clonotype with many counts. The rearrangement uses TRBV7-9 and TRBJ2-7; TRBD1 might be the D (6 bases). Germline CDR1 SEHNR, CDR2 FQNEAQ (reference sequence). V was clipped by 5 bases and J by 5 bases, with 10 bases between them. The CDR3 length is 12 residues. DNA for the CDR3: TGTGCCAGCAGCGAGGCAGGGGACGAGCAGTACTTC. Translation gives CASSEAGDEQYF.

V usage is TRBV20-1 and J usage is TRBJ2-4; D perhaps matches TRBD2 (5 bases). This CDR3 spans 15 amino acids. The ends were cut back, 5 bases at V and 1 base at J, with 15 bases in the middle. From germline, CDR1 is DFQATT and CDR2 SNEGSKA (reference sequence). CDR3 in amino acids: CSAVTPSGAKNIQYF. DNA for the CDR3: TGCAGTGCTGTGACCCCGAGCGGCGCCAAAAACATTCAGTACTTC.

The chain couples TRBV5-1 to TRBJ2-7, with D possibly matching TRBD2 (5 bases). CDR3 size: 14 residues. Trimming cost V 5 bases and J 0 bases, with 12 bases left between them. Germline CDR1 and CDR2: SGHRS and YFSETQ. DNA of the CDR3: TGCGCCAGCAGGGCCCCGGACTTCTCCTACGAGCAGTACTTC. Translation gives CASRAPDFSYEQYF.

This clonotype was seen ten or more times. The gene calls are TRBV28 and TRBJ2-7, with D perhaps TRBD1 (6 bases). The V end lost 3 bases, the J end lost 1 base, and 16 bases lay between the germline ends. This CDR3 comprises 16 residues. Germline assignment: CDR1 MDHEN and CDR2 SYDVKM. The DNA of the CDR3 is TGTGCCAGCAGTTTTGCCCGGACAGCCACTTCCTACGAGCAGTACTTC. Amino acid sequence: CASSFARTATSYEQYF.